This T cell receptor beta chain derives from a study of beta chain features in type 1 diabetes. General observations from the study: For patients, the naive, central memory and Treg TCRB repertoires appeared more alike than for healthy donors. Individuals with type 1 diabetes displayed fewer insertions and more deletions at VDJ junctions.

Averaging approximately 120 mL, one heparinised blood draw came from each individual donor. CD4+ naive, central memory, regulatory and stem cell-like memory subsets were isolated by sorting on CD45RO/CCR7/CD25/CD127/CD95/CD27. All of the isolated RNA was reverse transcribed, so expressed TCRB transcripts were sequenced. TCRdb's copy holds only in-frame clones and misses some; the assay was immunoSEQ multiplex PCR. The sample gives 150,000 to 190,000 clones, approximately 8.1% of which show up once; about 0.6% is in the top ten. The germline CDR1 and CDR2 sequences are SEHNR and FQNEAQ (reference sequence). Trimming removed 5 bases from V and 3 bases from J; junction bases left unmatched: 9. This CDR3 region has 17 residues. This clone came up a few times. What it binds is unknown.

This clonotype was sampled from a man younger than 35 in good health. The source material was central memory CD4+ T cells from blood. The chain carries TRBV7-9 and TRBJ2-2; 10 bases fit TRBD1. CDR3 region: CASSKPRTGGDTGELFF. The CDR3 nucleotides read TGTGCCAGCAGCAAACCGAGGACAGGGGGAGACACCGGGGAGCTGTTTTTT.